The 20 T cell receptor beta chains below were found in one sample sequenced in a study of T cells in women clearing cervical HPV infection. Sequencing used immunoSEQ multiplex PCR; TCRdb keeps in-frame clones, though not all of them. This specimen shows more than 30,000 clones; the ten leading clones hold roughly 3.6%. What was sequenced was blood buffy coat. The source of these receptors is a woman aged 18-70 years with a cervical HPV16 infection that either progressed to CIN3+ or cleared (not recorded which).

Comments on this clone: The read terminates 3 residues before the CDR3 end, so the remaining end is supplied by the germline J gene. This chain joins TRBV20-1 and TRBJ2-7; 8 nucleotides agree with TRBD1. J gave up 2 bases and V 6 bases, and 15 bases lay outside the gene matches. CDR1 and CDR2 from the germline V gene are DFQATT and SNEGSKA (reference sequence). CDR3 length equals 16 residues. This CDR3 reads CSALGGRDRRTYEQYF. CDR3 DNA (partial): TGCAGTGCCCTCGGCGGGCGGGACAGGCGTACCTACGAG.

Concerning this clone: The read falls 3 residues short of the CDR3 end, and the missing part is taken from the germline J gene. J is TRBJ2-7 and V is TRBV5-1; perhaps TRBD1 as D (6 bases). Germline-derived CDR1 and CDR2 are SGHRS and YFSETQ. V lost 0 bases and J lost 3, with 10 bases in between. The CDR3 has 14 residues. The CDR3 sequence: CASSLAPGDYEQYF. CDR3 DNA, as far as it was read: TGCGCCAGCAGCTTGGCTCCAGGGGACTACGAG.

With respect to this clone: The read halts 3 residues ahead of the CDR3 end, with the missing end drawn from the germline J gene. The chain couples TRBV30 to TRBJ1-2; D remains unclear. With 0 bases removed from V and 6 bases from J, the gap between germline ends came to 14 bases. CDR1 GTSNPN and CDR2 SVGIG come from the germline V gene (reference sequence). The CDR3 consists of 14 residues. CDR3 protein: CAWSVEVKLHGYTF. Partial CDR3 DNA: TGTGCCTGGAGTGTAGAGGTCAAACTACATGGC.

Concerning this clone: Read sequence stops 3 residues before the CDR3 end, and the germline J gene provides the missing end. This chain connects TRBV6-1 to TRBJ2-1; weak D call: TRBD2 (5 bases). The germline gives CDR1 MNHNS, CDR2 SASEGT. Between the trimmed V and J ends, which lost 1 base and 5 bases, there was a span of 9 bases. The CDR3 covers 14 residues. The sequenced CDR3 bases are TGTGCCAGCAGTGAAGTTCGGGGAGACAATGAG. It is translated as CASSEVRGDNE. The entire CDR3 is CASSEVRGDNEQFF.

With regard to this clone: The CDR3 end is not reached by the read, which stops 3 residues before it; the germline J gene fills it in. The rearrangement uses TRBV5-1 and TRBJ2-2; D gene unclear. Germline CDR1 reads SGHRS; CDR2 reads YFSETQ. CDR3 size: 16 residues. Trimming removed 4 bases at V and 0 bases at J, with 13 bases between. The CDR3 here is CASSQPAMPNTGELFF. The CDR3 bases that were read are TGCGCCAGCAGCCAACCCGCGATGCCGAACACCGGGGAG.

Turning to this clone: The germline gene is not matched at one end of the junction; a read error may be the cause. The CDR3 reads CASSQNSGRAFDEQFF. Partial CDR3 DNA: TGCGCCAGCAGCCAAAATAGCGGGAGGGCCTTTGATGAG. V usage is TRBV4-2 and J usage is TRBJ2-1; 11 nucleotides match TRBD2. Coverage ceases 3 residues before the CDR3 finishes, and the germline J gene fills in the end. The CDR3 has 16 amino acids. Germline-derived CDR1 and CDR2 are LGHNA and YNFKEQ.

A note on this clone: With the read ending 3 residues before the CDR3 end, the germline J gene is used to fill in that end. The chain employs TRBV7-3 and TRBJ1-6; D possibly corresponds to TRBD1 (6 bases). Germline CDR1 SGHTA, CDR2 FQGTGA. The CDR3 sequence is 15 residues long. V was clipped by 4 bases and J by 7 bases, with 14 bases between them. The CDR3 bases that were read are TGTGCCAGCAGCTGGGGAGGCCAGGGGAATTCACCC. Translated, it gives CASSWGGQGNSP. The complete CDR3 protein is CASSWGGQGNSPLHF.

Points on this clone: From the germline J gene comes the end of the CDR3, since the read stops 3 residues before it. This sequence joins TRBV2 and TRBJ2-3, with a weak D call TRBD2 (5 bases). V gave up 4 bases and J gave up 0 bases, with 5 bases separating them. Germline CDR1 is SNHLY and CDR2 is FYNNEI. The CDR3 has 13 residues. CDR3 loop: CASSGTSTDTQYF. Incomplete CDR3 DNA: TGTGCCAGCAGTGGGACTAGCACAGATACG.

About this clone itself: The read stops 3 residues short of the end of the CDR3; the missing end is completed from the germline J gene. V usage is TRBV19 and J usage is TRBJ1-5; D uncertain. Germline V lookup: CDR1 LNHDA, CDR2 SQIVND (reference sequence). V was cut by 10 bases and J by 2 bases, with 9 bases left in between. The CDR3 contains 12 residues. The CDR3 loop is CATGFGNQPQHF. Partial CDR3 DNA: TGTGCCACAGGATTCGGCAATCAGCCC.

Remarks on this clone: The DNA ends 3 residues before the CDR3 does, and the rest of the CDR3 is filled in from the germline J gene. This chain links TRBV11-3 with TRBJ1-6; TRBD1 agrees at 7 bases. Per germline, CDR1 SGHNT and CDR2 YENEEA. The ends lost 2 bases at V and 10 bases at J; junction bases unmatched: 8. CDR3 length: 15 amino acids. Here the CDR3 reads CASSLNRGRWSPLHF. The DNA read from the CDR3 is TGTGCCAGCAGCTTAAACAGGGGAAGATGGTCACCC.

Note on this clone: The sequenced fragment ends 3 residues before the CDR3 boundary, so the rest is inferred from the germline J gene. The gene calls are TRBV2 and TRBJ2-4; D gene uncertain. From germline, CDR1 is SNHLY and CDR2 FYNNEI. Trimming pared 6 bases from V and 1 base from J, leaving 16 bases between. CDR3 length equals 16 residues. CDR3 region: CASRTDKIGAKNIQYF. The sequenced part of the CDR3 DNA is TGTGCCAGCAGGACCGATAAAATCGGGGCCAAAAACATT.

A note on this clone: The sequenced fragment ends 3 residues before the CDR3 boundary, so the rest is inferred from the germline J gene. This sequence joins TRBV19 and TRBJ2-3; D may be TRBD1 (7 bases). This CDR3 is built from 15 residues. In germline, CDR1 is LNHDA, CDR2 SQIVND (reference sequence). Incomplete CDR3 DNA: TGTGCCAGTAGTGGAGGGACAGCCAATAATCAGCCG. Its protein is CASSGGTANNQP. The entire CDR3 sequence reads CASSGGTANNQPQYF.

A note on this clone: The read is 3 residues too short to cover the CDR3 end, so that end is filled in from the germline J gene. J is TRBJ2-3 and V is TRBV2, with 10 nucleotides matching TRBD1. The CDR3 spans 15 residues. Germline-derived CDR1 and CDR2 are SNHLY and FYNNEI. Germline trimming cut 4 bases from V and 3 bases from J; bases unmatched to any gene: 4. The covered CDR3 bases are TGTGCCAGCAGTGTGGGGACAGGGGTGACAGATACG. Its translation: CASSVGTGVTDT. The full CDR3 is CASSVGTGVTDTQYF.

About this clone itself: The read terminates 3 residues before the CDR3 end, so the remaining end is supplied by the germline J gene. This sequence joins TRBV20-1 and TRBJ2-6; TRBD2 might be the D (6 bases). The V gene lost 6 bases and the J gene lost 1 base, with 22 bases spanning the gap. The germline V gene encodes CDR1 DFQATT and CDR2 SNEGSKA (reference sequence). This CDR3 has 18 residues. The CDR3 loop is CSAPGRGRRGSGANVLTF. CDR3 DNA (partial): TGCAGTGCCCCCGGGCGGGGTAGGAGGGGTTCTGGGGCCAACGTC.

The DNA read from the CDR3 is TGCAGTGCGACAGGTAGGGCGGGCTACGAG. Translation gives CSATGRAGYE. From start to end, the CDR3 is CSATGRAGYEQYF. V usage is TRBV20-1 and J usage is TRBJ2-7; a possible D gene is TRBD1 (6 bases). Coverage ceases 3 residues before the CDR3 finishes, and the germline J gene fills in the end. There are 13 residues in the CDR3. Germline CDR1 DFQATT, CDR2 SNEGSKA (reference sequence). Trimming pared 6 bases from V and 3 bases from J, leaving 15 bases between.

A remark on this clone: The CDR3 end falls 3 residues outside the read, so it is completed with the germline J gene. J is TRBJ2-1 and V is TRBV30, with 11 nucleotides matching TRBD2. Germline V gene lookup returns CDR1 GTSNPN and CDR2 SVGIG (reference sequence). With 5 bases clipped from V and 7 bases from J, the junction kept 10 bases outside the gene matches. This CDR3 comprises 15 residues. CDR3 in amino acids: CAWVLAGGSLNEQFF. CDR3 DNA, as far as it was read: TGTGCCTGGGTCCTAGCGGGAGGATCGTTGAATGAG.

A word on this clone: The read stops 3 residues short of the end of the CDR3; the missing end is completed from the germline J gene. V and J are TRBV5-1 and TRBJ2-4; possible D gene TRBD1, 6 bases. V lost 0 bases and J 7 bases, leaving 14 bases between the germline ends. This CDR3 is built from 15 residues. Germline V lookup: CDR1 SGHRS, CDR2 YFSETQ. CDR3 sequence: CASSLGRTAINIQYF. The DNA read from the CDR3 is TGCGCCAGCAGCTTGGGAAGGACAGCTATCAACATT. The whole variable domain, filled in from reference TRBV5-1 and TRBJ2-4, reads KAGVTQTPRYLIKTRGQQVTLSCSPISGHRSVSWYQQTPGQGLQFLFEYFSETQRNKGNFPGRFSGRQFSNSRSEMNVSTLELGDSALYLCASSLGRTAINIQYFGAGTRLSVL.

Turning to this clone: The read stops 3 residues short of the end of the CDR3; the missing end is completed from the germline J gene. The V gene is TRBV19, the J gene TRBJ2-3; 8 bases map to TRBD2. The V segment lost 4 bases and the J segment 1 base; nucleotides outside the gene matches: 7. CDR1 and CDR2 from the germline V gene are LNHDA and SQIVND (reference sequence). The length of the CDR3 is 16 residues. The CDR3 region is CASSRGPGLGTDTQYF. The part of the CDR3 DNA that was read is TGTGCCAGTAGTAGGGGGCCGGGACTAGGCACAGATACG. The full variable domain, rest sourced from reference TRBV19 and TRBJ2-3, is DGGITQSPKYLFRKEGQNVTLSCEQNLNHDAMYWYRQDPGQGLRLIYYSQIVNDFQKGDIAEGYSVSREKKESFPLTVTSAQKNPTAFYLCASSRGPGLGTDTQYFGPGTRLTVL.

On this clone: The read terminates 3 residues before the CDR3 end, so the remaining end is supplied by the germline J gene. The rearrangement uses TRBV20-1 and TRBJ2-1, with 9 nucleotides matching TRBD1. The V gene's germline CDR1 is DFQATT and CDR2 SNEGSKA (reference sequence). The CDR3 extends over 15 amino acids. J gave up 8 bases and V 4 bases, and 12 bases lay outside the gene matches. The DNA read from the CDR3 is TGCAGTGCTACCTCGGGGGACAGGGCCTATTATGAG. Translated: CSATSGDRAYYE. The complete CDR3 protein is CSATSGDRAYYEQFF.

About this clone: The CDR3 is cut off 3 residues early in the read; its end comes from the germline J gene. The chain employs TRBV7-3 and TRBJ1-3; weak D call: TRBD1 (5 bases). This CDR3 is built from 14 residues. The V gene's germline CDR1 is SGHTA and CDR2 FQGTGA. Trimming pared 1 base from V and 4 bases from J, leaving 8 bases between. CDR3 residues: CASSLKGSGNTIYF. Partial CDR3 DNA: TGTGCCAGCAGCTTAAAGGGGTCCGGAAACACC.